The 28 T cell receptor beta chains below all came from one sample that was sequenced in a study of cytomegalovirus exposure and HLA in healthy donors. The PCR used 60 Vbeta and 13 Jbeta primers. The assay was immunoSEQ multiplex PCR, and TCRdb's table has in-frame clones only and misses some. The sample includes around 150,000 clones, about 70% of them seen just once. The sample was PBMCs. These TCRs come from a woman between 40 and 55 years old in good health and CMV-seronegative.

This sequence joins TRBV6-1 and TRBJ1-5, with unresolved D. The V and J ends lost 2 bases and 4 bases respectively, with 15 bases between them. There are 16 residues in the CDR3. Germline V gene data show CDR1 as MNHNS and CDR2 as SASEGT. Here the CDR3 reads CASSESVRGFNQPQHF. In DNA, the CDR3 is TGTGCCAGCAGTGAATCGGTCAGAGGGTTTAATCAGCCCCAGCATTTT.

The chain recombines TRBV6-1 with TRBJ2-1; possible D gene TRBD2, 5 bases. The length of the CDR3 is 16 residues. Looked up from germline, CDR1 is MNHNS and CDR2 is SASEGT. V was clipped by 2 bases and J by 0 bases, with 11 bases between them. CDR3 sequence (DNA): TGTGCCAGCAGTGAATCCCTAGCCGCCTCCTACAATGAGCAGTTCTTC. As protein: CASSESLAASYNEQFF.

This sequence joins TRBV29-1 and TRBJ2-7; 10 positions agree with TRBD2. CDR3 length: 12 residues. From germline, CDR1 is SQVTM and CDR2 ANQGSEA. V lost 4 bases, J lost 6 bases, and 3 bases stayed unmatched. CDR3 protein: CSVASGSFEQYF. The CDR3 region has the DNA TGCAGCGTTGCTAGCGGGAGCTTCGAGCAGTACTTC.

Only a few counts were recorded for this clone. The chain uses TRBV19 and TRBJ1-1, with a weak D call TRBD1 (6 bases). Germline CDR1 and CDR2: LNHDA and SQIVND (reference sequence). The CDR3 is 16 residues long. Between the trimmed V and J ends, which lost 4 bases and 0 bases, there was a span of 15 bases. CDR3 in amino acids: CASSTRQVLMNTEAFF. CDR3 sequence (DNA): TGTGCCAGTAGTACACGACAGGTCTTAATGAACACTGAAGCTTTCTTT.

The chain joins TRBV5-6 to TRBJ2-1; no reliable D call. The germline V gene encodes CDR1 SGHDT and CDR2 YYEEEE. This CDR3 region has 14 residues. The V and J ends lost 1 base and 4 bases respectively, with 9 bases between them. CDR3: CASSLTHAYNEQFF. CDR3 nucleotides: TGTGCCAGCAGCTTGACTCACGCTTACAATGAGCAGTTCTTC.

The CDR3 sequence: CASSLTPRQYEKLFF. The CDR3 coding sequence is TGTGCCAGCAGCTTAACCCCGCGGCAGTATGAAAAACTGTTTTTT. This sequence joins TRBV7-2 and TRBJ1-4, with D hard to call. Trimming pared 2 bases from V and 6 bases from J, leaving 13 bases between. The germline CDR1 and CDR2 sequences are SGHTA and FQGNSA. CDR3 length equals 15 residues. The full variable domain, its missing parts supplied by reference TRBV7-2 and TRBJ1-4, is GAGVSQSPSNKVTEKGKDVELRCDPISGHTALYWYRQSLGQGLEFLIYFQGNSAPDKSGLPSDRFSAERTGGSVSTLTIQRTQQEDSAVYLCASSLTPRQYEKLFFGSGTQLSVL.

This clone was detected a few times. The gene calls are TRBV5-4 and TRBJ2-1; TRBD2 aligns across 10 bases. The CDR3 length is 15 residues. V lost 0 bases to trimming and J lost 4 bases; unmatched junction nucleotides: 1. Germline V gives CDR1 SGHNT, CDR2 YYREEE (reference sequence). The chain's CDR3 is CASSLGLAGYNEQFF. The DNA for the CDR3 is TGTGCCAGCAGCTTGGGACTAGCGGGTTACAATGAGCAGTTCTTC.

The genes are TRBV19 and TRBJ1-3, with 7 bases aligning to TRBD1. Germline CDR1 is LNHDA and CDR2 is SQIVND (reference sequence). Trimming cost V 6 bases and J 2 bases; bases outside gene matches: 7. This CDR3 region has 15 residues. CDR3 residues: CASRMGQTTGNTIYF. DNA of the CDR3: TGTGCCAGTAGGATGGGACAGACTACTGGAAACACCATATATTTT.

The V call is TRBV4-2, the J call TRBJ2-6; 8 nucleotides match TRBD2. CDR3 size: 20 residues. V lost 2 bases to trimming and J lost 0 bases; unmatched junction nucleotides: 12. Germline assignment: CDR1 LGHNA and CDR2 YNFKEQ. CDR3 in DNA: TGTGCCAGCAGCCAACAGCCGGGGGTAGCGGGGTACTCTGGGGCCAACGTCCTGACTTTC. This gives the protein CASSQQPGVAGYSGANVLTF.

This chain joins TRBV30 and TRBJ1-5; D uncertain. Germline lookup yields CDR1 GTSNPN and CDR2 SVGIG (reference sequence). CDR3 length: 13 residues. Trimming cost V 3 bases and J 8 bases, with 14 bases left between them. The CDR3, as DNA: TGTGCCTGGAGCTTGACAAGTATCAAGCCCCAGCATTTT. As protein: CAWSLTSIKPQHF.

There are a few counts of this clone. This chain joins TRBV19 and TRBJ1-1; possibly TRBD1 for D (6 bases). The CDR3 contains 17 residues. Germline loops: CDR1 LNHDA, CDR2 SQIVND (reference sequence). V lost 1 base to trimming and J lost 4 bases, with 19 bases between them. Here the CDR3 DNA reads TGTGCCAGTAGTATAGTCTTTTGGACAGTCGACGGCACTGAAGCTTTCTTT. It encodes CASSIVFWTVDGTEAFF.

This clone has only one observation. V and J are TRBV4-1 and TRBJ1-6; TRBD1 agrees at 8 bases. CDR1 is MGHRA and CDR2 is YSYEKL in the germline V gene. Trimming removed 0 bases from V and 6 bases from J; junction bases left unmatched: 13. The CDR3 length is 19 residues. CDR3 nucleotides: TGCGCCAGCAGCCAAGAGGCTACCCTTAGGACAGGGTTTAATTCACCCCTCCACTTT. Amino acids: CASSQEATLRTGFNSPLHF.

The chain recombines TRBV28 with TRBJ2-7; 7 bases align to TRBD2. This CDR3 has 16 residues. CDR1 is MDHEN, CDR2 SYDVKM, per germline. V shed 1 base and J 3 bases; nucleotides not matched to a gene: 9. CDR3 protein: CASSLYGSRGDYEQYF. For the CDR3, the DNA is TGTGCCAGCAGTTTATACGGTTCCCGGGGGGACTACGAGCAGTACTTC. Together with reference TRBV28 and TRBJ2-7, the CDR3 gives the full variable domain: DVKVTQSSRYLVKRTGEKVFLECVQDMDHENMFWYRQDPGLGLRLIYFSYDVKMKEKGDIPEGYSVSREKKERFSLILESASTNQTSMYLCASSLYGSRGDYEQYFGPGTRLTVT.

This chain connects TRBV27 to TRBJ1-1, with TRBD1 as a possible D gene (5 bases). V shed 1 base and J shed 0 bases, with 9 bases lying between them. CDR1 MNHEY and CDR2 SMNVEV come from the germline V gene (reference sequence). The CDR3 extends over 15 amino acids. CDR3 nucleotides: TGTGCCAGCAGTTTATTCAGGGCTCTGAACACTGAAGCTTTCTTT. As protein: CASSLFRALNTEAFF.

V gene TRBV5-1 combines with J gene TRBJ2-3, with D unresolved. Germline loops: CDR1 SGHRS, CDR2 YFSETQ. V lost 6 bases to trimming and J lost 6 bases, with 8 bases between them. The CDR3 runs to 11 residues. CDR3 DNA: TGCGCCAGCACTCAGGCGGATACGCAGTATTTT. As protein: CASTQADTQYF.

Written as DNA, the CDR3 is TGCGCCAGCAGCTTGGCTTCGGGGGGGCTTAGGACTGAAGCTTTCTTT. This codes for CASSLASGGLRTEAFF. The V gene is TRBV5-1, the J gene TRBJ1-1, with TRBD1 as a possible D gene (6 bases). This CDR3 is 16 amino acids long. The V gene lost 0 bases and the J gene lost 5 bases, with 17 bases spanning the gap. In germline, CDR1 is SGHRS, CDR2 YFSETQ.

The V gene is TRBV30, the J gene TRBJ2-3; 9 bases are shared with TRBD2. There are 14 residues in the CDR3. Germline CDR1 GTSNPN, CDR2 SVGIG (reference sequence). V shed 4 bases and J 0 bases; nucleotides not matched to a gene: 2. The CDR3 region has the DNA TGTGCCTGGACTAGCGGGGCGAGCACAGATACGCAGTATTTT. Translation gives CAWTSGASTDTQYF.

V and J are TRBV2 and TRBJ1-6; D is possibly TRBD1 (6 bases). V gave up 7 bases and J gave up 8 bases, with 18 bases separating them. Germline V gives CDR1 SNHLY, CDR2 FYNNEI. This CDR3 spans 15 amino acids. In DNA, the CDR3 is TGTGCCAGCAACATACAGGGTCTTCGAGATTCACCCCTCCACTTT. Amino acid sequence: CASNIQGLRDSPLHF.

This clone has just one count. The chain has TRBV16 and TRBJ1-5; the D is unclear. Germline CDR1 reads KGHSY; CDR2 reads FQNENV. The CDR3 loop spans 17 amino acids. Trimming cost V 0 bases and J 4 bases, with 16 bases left between them. The CDR3 is CASSQSISTQRNQPQHF. The CDR3 nucleotides read TGTGCCAGCAGCCAATCTATTTCAACACAGAGAAATCAGCCCCAGCATTTT.

This clone was counted only a few times. The genes are TRBV5-4 and TRBJ1-1, with TRBD1 as a possible D gene (5 bases). Trimming pared 5 bases from V and 3 bases from J, leaving 17 bases between. CDR3 size: 15 residues. Germline loops: CDR1 SGHNT, CDR2 YYREEE (reference sequence). The CDR3 region is CASRSIGATYTEAFF. DNA of the CDR3: TGTGCCAGCAGATCTATAGGGGCCACTTACACTGAAGCTTTCTTT.

In its sample, this clone was seen a few times. The chain recombines TRBV7-9 with TRBJ1-2, with TRBD1 matching over 8 bases. From germline, CDR1 is SEHNR and CDR2 FQNEAQ (reference sequence). Trimming took 5 bases from V and 2 from J; bases not matched to a gene: 4. This CDR3 spans 14 amino acids. CDR3 residues: CASSPWTGNYGYTF. The CDR3 region has the DNA TGTGCCAGCAGCCCGTGGACAGGGAACTATGGCTACACCTTC. Full variable domain (outside the CDR3, taken from reference TRBV7-9 and TRBJ1-2): DTGVSQNPRHKITKRGQNVTFRCDPISEHNRLYWYRQTLGQGPEFLTYFQNEAQLEKSRLLSDRFSAERPKGSFSTLEIQRTEQGDSAMYLCASSPWTGNYGYTFGSGTRLTVV.

This clone was detected a few times. The chain couples TRBV9 to TRBJ1-2, with D perhaps matching TRBD1 (6 bases). CDR3 length: 15 residues. Germline CDR1 SGDLS, CDR2 YYNGEE. The V gene lost 4 bases and the J gene lost 4 bases, with 17 bases spanning the gap. As DNA, the CDR3 is TGTGCCAGCAGCCTGACCAGAGGGGGTAGCTATGGCTACACCTTC. Translation: CASSLTRGGSYGYTF.

This clone was seen only a few times. The chain is built from TRBV30 and TRBJ1-5; 7 bases match TRBD1. This CDR3 comprises 14 residues. In germline, CDR1 is GTSNPN, CDR2 SVGIG (reference sequence). J gave up 0 bases and V 5 bases, and 4 bases lay outside the gene matches. The CDR3, as DNA: TGTGCCTGGGGGACAGCATATAGCAATCAGCCCCAGCATTTT. Its protein is CAWGTAYSNQPQHF. Drawing the rest from reference TRBV30 and TRBJ1-5, the complete variable domain is SQTIHQWPATLVQPVGSPLSLECTVEGTSNPNLYWYRQAAGRGLQLLFYSVGIGQISSEVPQNLSASRPQDRQFILSSKKLLLSDSGFYLCAWGTAYSNQPQHFGDGTRLSIL.

This clone was seen many times. The chain recombines TRBV27 with TRBJ1-4; 7 bases align to TRBD1. The CDR3 is 17 residues long. V lost 4 bases to trimming and J lost 3 bases; unmatched junction nucleotides: 11. CDR1 and CDR2 (germline): MNHEY, SMNVEV (reference sequence). The CDR3 protein is CASSSLQGERSNEKLFF. CDR3 sequence (DNA): TGTGCCAGCAGTTCGTTGCAGGGGGAAAGGTCTAATGAAAAACTGTTTTTT.

This clone was observed once. The V and J genes are TRBV28 and TRBJ1-5; the D is unclear. The CDR3 loop spans 15 amino acids. Per the germline V gene, CDR1 is MDHEN and CDR2 is SYDVKM. V was shortened by 9 bases and J by 1 base, with 16 bases between the two germline ends. The CDR3 region has the DNA TGTGCCAGTGTCAAGCGTGGCTTCAGCAATCAGCCCCAGCATTTT. This gives the protein CASVKRGFSNQPQHF.

The genes are TRBV14 and TRBJ2-3, with TRBD2 as a possible D gene (5 bases). CDR1 is SGHDN, CDR2 FVKESK, per germline. Trimming took 4 bases from V and 7 from J, leaving 15 bases between them. The CDR3 consists of 14 residues. CDR3 in DNA: TGTGCCAGCAGCCTAGGACGCCCGGGGTATACGCAGTATTTT. It encodes CASSLGRPGYTQYF.

This chain joins TRBV10-3 and TRBJ1-2; 9 nucleotides align to TRBD1. Germline V gives CDR1 ENHRY, CDR2 SYGVKD. This CDR3 is 14 amino acids long. V shed 7 bases, J shed 7 bases, and the junction held 10 bases outside the gene matches. CDR3 in amino acids: CAIKGQGLVGGYTF. Here the CDR3 DNA reads TGTGCCATCAAGGGACAGGGTTTGGTTGGTGGCTACACCTTC.

The V gene is TRBV5-5, the J gene TRBJ2-5; perhaps TRBD1 as D (6 bases). V lost 0 bases and J lost 0, with 12 bases in between. This CDR3 is 16 amino acids long. Germline V gene sequence: CDR1 SGHKS, CDR2 YYEKEE (reference sequence). The CDR3 sequence: CASSLGTGWNQETQYF. Written as DNA, the CDR3 is TGTGCCAGCAGCTTGGGAACAGGGTGGAACCAAGAGACCCAGTACTTC.